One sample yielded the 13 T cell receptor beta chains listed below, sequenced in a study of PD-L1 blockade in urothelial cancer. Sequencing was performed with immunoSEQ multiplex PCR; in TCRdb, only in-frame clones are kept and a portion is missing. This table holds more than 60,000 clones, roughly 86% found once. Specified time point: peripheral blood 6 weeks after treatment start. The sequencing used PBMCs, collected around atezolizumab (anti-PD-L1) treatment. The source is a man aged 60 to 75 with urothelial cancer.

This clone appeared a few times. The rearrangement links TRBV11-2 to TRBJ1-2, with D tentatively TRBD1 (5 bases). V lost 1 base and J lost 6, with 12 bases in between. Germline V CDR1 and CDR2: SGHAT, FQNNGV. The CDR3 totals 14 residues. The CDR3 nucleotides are TGTGCCAGCAGCTTAGTAGGGACTGCCGATGGCTACACCTTC. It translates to CASSLVGTADGYTF.

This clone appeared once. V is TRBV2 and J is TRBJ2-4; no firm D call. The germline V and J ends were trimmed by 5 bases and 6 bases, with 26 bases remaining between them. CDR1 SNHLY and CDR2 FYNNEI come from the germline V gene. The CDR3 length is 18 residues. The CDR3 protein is CASSYPSDLTKAGNIQYF. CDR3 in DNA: TGTGCCAGCAGTTATCCTAGTGATTTAACTAAAGCCGGAAACATTCAGTACTTC.

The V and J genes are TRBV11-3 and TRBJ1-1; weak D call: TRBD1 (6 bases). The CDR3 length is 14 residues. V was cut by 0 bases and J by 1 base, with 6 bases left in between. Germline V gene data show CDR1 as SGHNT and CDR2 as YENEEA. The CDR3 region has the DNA TGTGCCAGCAGCTTAGAGGGGGCGAACACTGAAGCTTTCTTT. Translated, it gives CASSLEGANTEAFF. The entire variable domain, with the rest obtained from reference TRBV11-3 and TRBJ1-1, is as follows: EAGVVQSPRYKIIEKKQPVAFWCNPISGHNTLYWYLQNLGQGPELLIRYENEEAVDDSQLPKDRFSAERLKGVDSTLKIQPAELGDSAVYLCASSLEGANTEAFFGQGTRLTVV.

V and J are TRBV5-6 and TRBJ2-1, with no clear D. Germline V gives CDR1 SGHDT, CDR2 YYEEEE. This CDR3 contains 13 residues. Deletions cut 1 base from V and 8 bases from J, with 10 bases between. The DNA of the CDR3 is TGTGCCAGCAGCTTGATTCTAGTCCATGAGCAGTTCTTC. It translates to CASSLILVHEQFF.

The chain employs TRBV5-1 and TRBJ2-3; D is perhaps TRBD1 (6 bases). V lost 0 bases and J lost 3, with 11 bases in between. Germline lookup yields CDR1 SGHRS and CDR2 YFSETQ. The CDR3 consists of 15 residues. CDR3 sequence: CASSLDTGWTDTQYF. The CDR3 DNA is TGCGCCAGCAGCTTGGATACAGGGTGGACAGATACGCAGTATTTT.

The CDR3 is CASSTLNYNEQFF. Here the CDR3 DNA reads TGTGCCAGCAGCACGCTAAACTACAATGAGCAGTTCTTC. The chain employs TRBV28 and TRBJ2-1; no definite D call. The CDR3 extends over 13 amino acids. Germline CDR1 is MDHEN and CDR2 is SYDVKM. Trimming removed 6 bases at V and 3 bases at J, with 9 bases between.

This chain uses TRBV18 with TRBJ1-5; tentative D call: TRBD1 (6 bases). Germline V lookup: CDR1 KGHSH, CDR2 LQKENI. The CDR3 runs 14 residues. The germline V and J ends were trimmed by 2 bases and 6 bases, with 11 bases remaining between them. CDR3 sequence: CASSPGGAGQPQHF. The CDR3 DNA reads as TGTGCCAGCTCACCAGGGGGCGCGGGTCAGCCCCAGCATTTT. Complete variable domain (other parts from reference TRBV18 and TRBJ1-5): NAGVMQNPRHLVRRRGQEARLRCSPMKGHSHVYWYRQLPEEGLKFMVYLQKENIIDESGMPKERFSAEFPKEGPSILRIQQVVRGDSAAYFCASSPGGAGQPQHFGDGTRLSIL.

CDR3 in DNA: TGCGCCAGCAGCTTGGCCCAAGGAGGGAGCACTGAAGCTTTCTTT. Its translation is CASSLAQGGSTEAFF. This chain links TRBV5-1 with TRBJ1-1; D uncertain. V was clipped by 0 bases and J by 4 bases, with 13 bases between them. This CDR3 is 15 amino acids long. Germline-derived CDR1 and CDR2 are SGHRS and YFSETQ.

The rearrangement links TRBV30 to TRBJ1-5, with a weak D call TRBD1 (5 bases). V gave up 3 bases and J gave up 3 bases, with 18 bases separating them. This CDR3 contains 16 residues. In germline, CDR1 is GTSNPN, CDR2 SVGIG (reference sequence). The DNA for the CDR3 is TGTGCCTGGAGCCCCGGGAGAGGGACCATCAATCAGCCCCAGCATTTT. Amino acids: CAWSPGRGTINQPQHF.

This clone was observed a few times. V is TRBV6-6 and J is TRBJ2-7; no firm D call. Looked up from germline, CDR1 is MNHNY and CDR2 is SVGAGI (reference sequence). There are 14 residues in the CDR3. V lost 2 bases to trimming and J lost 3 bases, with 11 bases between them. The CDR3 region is CASSYETPGYEQYF. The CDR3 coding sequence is TGTGCCAGCAGTTACGAAACCCCCGGCTACGAGCAGTACTTC.

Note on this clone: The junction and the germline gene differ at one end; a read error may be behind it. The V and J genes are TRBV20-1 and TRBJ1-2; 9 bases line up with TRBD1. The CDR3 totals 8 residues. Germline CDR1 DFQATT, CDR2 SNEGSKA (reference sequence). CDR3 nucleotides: TGCAGTCGACAGGGGGTGATCTTC. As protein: CSRQGVIF.

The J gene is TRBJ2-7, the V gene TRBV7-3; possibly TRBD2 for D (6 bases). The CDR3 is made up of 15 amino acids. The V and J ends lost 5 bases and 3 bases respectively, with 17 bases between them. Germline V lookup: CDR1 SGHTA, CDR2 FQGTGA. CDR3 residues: CASSPQAGSLYEQYF. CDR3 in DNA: TGTGCCAGCAGCCCCCAGGCGGGGAGTCTCTACGAGCAGTACTTC. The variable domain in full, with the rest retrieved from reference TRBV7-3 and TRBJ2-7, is GAGVSQTPSNKVTEKGKYVELRCDPISGHTALYWYRQSLGQGPEFLIYFQGTGAADDSGLPNDRFFAVRPEGSVSTLKIQRTERGDSAVYLCASSPQAGSLYEQYFGPGTRLTVT.

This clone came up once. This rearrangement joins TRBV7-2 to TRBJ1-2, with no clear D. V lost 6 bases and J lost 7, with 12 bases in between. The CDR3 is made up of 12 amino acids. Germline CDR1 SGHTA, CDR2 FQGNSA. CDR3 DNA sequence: TGTGCCAGCAGGGAGAATACCTTTGGCTACACCTTC. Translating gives CASRENTFGYTF.